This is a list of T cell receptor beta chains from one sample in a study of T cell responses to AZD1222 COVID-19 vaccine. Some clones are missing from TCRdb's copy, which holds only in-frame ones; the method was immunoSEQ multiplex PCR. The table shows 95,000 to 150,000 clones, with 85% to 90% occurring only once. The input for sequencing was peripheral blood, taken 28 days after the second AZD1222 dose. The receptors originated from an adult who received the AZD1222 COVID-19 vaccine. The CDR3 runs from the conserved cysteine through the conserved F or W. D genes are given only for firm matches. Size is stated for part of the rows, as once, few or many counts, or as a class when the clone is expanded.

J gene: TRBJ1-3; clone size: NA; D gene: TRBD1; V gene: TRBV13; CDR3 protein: CASSLYRGGNTIYF; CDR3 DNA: TGTGCCAGCAGCTTATACAGGGGAGGAAACACCATATATTTT
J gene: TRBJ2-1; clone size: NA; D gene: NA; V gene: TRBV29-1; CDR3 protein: CSVDSRTGDNEQFF; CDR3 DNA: TGCAGCGTTGATAGTAGGACTGGAGACAATGAGCAGTTCTTC
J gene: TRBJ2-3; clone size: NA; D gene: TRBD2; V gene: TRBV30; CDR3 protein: CAWSGGLAGSSTDTQYF; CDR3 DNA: TGTGCCTGGAGTGGGGGACTAGCGGGGTCTAGCACAGATACGCAGTATTTT
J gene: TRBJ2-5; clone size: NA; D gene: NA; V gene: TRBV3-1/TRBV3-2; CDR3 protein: CASSPPIAREETQYF; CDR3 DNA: TGTGCCAGCAGCCCCCCAATTGCTAGGGAAGAGACCCAGTACTTC
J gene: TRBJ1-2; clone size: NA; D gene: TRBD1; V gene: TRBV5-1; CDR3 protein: CASSLGSGGYGYTF; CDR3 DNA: TGCGCCAGCAGCTTGGGTTCAGGGGGCTATGGCTACACCTTC
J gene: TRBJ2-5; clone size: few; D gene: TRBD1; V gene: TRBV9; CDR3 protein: CASSVARGETQYF; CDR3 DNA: TGTGCCAGCAGCGTAGCCAGGGGGGAGACCCAGTACTTC
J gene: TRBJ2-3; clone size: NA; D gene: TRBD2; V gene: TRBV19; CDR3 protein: CASSGRTSGGHPSTDTQYF; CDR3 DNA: TGTGCCAGTAGTGGCCGGACTAGCGGGGGGCATCCTAGCACAGATACGCAGTATTTT
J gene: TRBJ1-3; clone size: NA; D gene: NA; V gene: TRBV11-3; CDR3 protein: CASSQWLGNTIYF; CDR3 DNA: TGTGCCAGCAGCCAATGGTTGGGGAACACCATATATTTT
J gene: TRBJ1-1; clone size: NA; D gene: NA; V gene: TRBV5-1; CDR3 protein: CASSEDARRAKGTEAFF; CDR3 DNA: TGCGCCAGCAGCGAGGACGCTCGCAGGGCCAAAGGCACTGAAGCTTTCTTT
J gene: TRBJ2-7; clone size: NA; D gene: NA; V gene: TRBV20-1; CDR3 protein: CSATSGTVQYF; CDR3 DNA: TGCAGTGCTACCTCAGGGACCGTGCAGTACTTC
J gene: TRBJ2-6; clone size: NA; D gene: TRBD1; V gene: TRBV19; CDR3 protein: CASSIGVDRGYSGANVLTF; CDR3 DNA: TGTGCCAGTAGTATAGGAGTGGACAGGGGGTACTCTGGGGCCAACGTCCTGACTTTC
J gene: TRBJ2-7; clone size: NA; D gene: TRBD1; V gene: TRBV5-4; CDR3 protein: CASSPDRTLYEQYF; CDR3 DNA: TGTGCCAGCAGCCCGGACAGGACACTTTACGAGCAGTACTTC
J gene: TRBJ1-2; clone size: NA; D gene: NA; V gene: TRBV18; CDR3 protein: CASSGGNYGYTF; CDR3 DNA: TGTGCCAGCTCGGGGGGTAACTATGGCTACACCTTC
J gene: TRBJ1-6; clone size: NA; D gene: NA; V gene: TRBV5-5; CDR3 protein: CASMPATTYNSPLHF; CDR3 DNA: TGTGCCAGCATGCCAGCGACGACTTATAATTCACCCCTCCACTTT
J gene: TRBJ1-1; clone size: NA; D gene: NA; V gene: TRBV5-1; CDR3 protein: CASSPTPAGRNTEAFF; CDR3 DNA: TGCGCCAGCAGCCCAACCCCCGCAGGGCGGAACACTGAAGCTTTCTTT
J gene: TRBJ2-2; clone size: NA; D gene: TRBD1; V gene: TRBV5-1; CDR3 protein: CASSRQGAVNTGELFF; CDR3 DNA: TGCGCCAGCAGCAGGCAGGGGGCCGTTAACACCGGGGAGCTGTTTTTT
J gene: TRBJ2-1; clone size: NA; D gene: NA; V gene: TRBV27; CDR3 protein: CASSWTPYNEQFF; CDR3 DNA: TGTGCCAGCAGTTGGACTCCTTACAATGAGCAGTTCTTC
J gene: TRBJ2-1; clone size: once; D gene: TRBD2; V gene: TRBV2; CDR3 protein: CASRAGGSSYNEQFF; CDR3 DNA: TGTGCCAGCAGAGCCGGGGGGAGCTCCTACAATGAGCAGTTCTTC
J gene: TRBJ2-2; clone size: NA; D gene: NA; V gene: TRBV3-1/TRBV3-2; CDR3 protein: CASSQVPTRGELFF; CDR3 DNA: TGTGCCAGCAGCCAAGTCCCAACTCGGGGGGAGCTGTTTTTT
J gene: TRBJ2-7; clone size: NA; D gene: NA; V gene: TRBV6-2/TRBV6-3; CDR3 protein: CASSYSTTPYEQYF; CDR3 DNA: TGTGCCAGCAGTTACTCGACTACCCCCTACGAGCAGTACTTC
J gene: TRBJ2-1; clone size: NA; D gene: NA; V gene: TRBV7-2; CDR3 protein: CASSLQLGGSYNEQFF; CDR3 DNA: TGTGCCAGCAGCCTCCAGCTCGGCGGCTCCTACAATGAGCAGTTCTTC
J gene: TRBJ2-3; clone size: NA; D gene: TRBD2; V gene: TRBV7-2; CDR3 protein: CASSKGLAGGRTDTQYF; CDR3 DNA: TGTGCCAGCAGCAAGGGACTAGCGGGGGGGCGGACAGATACGCAGTATTTT
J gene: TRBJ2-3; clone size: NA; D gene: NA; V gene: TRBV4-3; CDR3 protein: CASSQVRGLLTDTQYF; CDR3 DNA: TGCGCCAGCAGCCAAGTGAGGGGACTGCTCACAGATACGCAGTATTTT
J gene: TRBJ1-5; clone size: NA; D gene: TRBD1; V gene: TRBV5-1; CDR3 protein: CASSAGQGVNQPQHF; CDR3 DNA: TGCGCCAGCAGCGCCGGACAGGGAGTCAATCAGCCCCAGCATTTT
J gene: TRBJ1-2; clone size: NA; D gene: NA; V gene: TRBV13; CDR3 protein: CASSRVWAPASYGYTF; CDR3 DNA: TGTGCCAGCAGCCGCGTCTGGGCACCTGCTAGCTATGGCTACACCTTC
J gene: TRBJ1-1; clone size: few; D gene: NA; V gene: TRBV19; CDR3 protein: CASSLTGPTEAFF; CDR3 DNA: TGTGCCAGTAGTTTAACAGGGCCCACTGAAGCTTTCTTT
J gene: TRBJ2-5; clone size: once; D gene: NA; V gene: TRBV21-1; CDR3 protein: CASSYGRSGTGGEETQYF; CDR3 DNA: TGTGCCAGCAGCTATGGACGATCCGGGACAGGGGGCGAAGAGACCCAGTACTTC
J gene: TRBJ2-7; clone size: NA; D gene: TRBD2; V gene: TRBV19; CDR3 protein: CASSIHQRGAYEQYF; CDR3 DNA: TGTGCCAGTAGTATCCACCAGCGGGGGGCCTACGAGCAGTACTTC
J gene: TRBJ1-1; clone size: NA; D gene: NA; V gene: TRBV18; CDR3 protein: CASSPRTGRYTEAFF; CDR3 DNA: TGTGCCAGCTCACCGAGGACGGGGAGATACACTGAAGCTTTCTTT
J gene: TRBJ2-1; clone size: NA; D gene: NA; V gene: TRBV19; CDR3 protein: CASSTKYEQFF; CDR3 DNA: TGTGCCAGTAGTACTAAGTATGAGCAGTTCTTC
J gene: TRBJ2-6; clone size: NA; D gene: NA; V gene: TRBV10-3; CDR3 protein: CAISTAGTTGANVLTF; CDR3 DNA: TGTGCCATCAGTACCGCCGGGACAACTGGGGCCAACGTCCTGACTTTC
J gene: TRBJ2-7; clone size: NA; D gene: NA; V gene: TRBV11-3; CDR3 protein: CASSSGVDYEQYF; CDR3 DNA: TGTGCCAGCAGCTCCGGGGTCGACTACGAGCAGTACTTC
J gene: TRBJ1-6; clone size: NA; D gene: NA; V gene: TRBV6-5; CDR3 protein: CASRGSFGINSPLHF; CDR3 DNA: TGTGCCAGCAGGGGAAGCTTCGGGATTAATTCACCCCTCCACTTT
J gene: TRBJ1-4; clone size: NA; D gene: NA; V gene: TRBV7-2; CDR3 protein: CASSLGGLRELFF; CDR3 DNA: TGTGCCAGCAGCTTGGGCGGTTTGAGGGAACTGTTTTTT
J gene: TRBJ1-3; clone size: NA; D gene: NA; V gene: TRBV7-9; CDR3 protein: CASSLGTFSGNTIYF; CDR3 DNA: TGTGCCAGCAGCCTCGGGACGTTCTCTGGAAACACCATATATTTT
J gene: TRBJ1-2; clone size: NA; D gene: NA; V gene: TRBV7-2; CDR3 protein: CASSPQGRQGYGYTF; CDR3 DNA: TGTGCCAGCAGCCCCCAGGGAAGGCAGGGGTATGGCTACACCTTC
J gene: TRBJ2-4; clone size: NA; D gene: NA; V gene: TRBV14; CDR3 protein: CASSRGSAGGQNIQYF; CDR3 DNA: TGTGCCAGCAGCCGAGGATCGGCCGGGGGGCAAAACATTCAGTACTTC
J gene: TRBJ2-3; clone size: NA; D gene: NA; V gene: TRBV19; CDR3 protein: CASRDGFTQYF; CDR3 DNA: TGTGCCAGTAGAGATGGATTTACGCAGTATTTT
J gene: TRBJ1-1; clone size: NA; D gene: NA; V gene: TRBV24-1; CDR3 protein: CATIGTEAFF; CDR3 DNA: TGTGCCACCATAGGAACTGAAGCTTTCTTT
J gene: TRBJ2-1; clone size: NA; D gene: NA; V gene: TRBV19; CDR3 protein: CASSIGRGSEQFF; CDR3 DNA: TGTGCCAGTAGTATAGGGCGAGGGTCTGAGCAGTTCTTC
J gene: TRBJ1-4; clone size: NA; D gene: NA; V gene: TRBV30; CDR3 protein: CAWSRRGEKLFF; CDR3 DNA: TGTGCCTGGAGCCGGAGAGGTGAAAAACTGTTTTTT
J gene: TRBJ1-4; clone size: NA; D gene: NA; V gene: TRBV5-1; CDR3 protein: CASSLGSTYNEKLFF; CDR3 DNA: TGCGCCAGCAGCTTGGGTAGTACCTATAATGAAAAACTGTTTTTT
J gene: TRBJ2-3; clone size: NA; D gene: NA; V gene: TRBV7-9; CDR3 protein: CASGLTGPSTDTQYF; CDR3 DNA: TGTGCCAGCGGACTGACAGGACCTAGCACAGATACGCAGTATTTT
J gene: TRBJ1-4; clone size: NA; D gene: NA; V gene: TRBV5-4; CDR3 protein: CASSLLTDEKLFF; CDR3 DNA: TGTGCCAGCAGCTTGTTAACTGATGAAAAACTGTTTTTT
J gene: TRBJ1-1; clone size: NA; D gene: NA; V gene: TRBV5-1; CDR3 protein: CASSRGVGGAETEAFF; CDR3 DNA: TGCGCCAGCAGCCGCGGAGTTGGGGGGGCCGAGACTGAAGCTTTCTTT
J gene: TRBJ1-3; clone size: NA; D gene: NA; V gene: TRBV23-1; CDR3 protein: CASRQRSGSGNTIYF; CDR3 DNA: TGCGCCAGCAGGCAAAGGTCAGGGTCTGGAAACACCATATATTTT
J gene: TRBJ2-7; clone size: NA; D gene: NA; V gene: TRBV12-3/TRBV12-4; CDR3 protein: CASRRDRHYEQYF; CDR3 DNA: TGTGCCAGCAGACGGGACCGTCACTACGAGCAGTACTTC
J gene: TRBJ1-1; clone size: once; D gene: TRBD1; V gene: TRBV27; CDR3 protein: CASSLTGGLNTEAFF; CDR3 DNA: TGTGCCAGCAGTCTCACAGGGGGCCTTAACACTGAAGCTTTCTTT
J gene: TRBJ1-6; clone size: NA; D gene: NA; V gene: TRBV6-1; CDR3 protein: CASSEYFVAGSYNSPLHF; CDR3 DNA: TGTGCCAGCAGTGAATATTTCGTAGCGGGCTCCTATAATTCACCCCTCCACTTT